Following are 26 T cell receptor beta chains from one sample sequenced in a study of beta chain features in type 1 diabetes. Sequenced material consisted of expressed TCRB transcripts (all of the isolated RNA was reverse transcribed). Here immunoSEQ multiplex PCR was the method, and the copy in TCRdb shows in-frame clones only, minus some. The table lists approximately 380,000 clones, approximately 16% of them singletons, with approximately 0.019% in the top ten. The material sequenced was naive CD4+ T cells from blood. These receptors were taken from a woman between 18 and 30 years old in good health.

In this sample, this clone turned up a few times. The chain combines TRBV30 with TRBJ2-7; 7 nucleotides align to TRBD2. The V gene end was trimmed by 3 bases and the J gene end by 6 bases; junction bases not matched to a gene: 14. This CDR3 comprises 15 residues. Germline V gene sequence: CDR1 GTSNPN, CDR2 SVGIG (reference sequence). This CDR3 reads CAWSISLGGRGEQYF. In DNA, the CDR3 is TGTGCCTGGAGCATATCCCTGGGAGGGCGAGGCGAGCAGTACTTC.

This clone was seen a few times. V and J are TRBV10-3 and TRBJ2-3; 14 nucleotides match TRBD2. Germline trimming cut 3 bases from V and 4 bases from J; bases unmatched to any gene: 9. Germline lookup yields CDR1 ENHRY and CDR2 SYGVKD. The CDR3 has 18 residues. Here the CDR3 reads CAISDEPGLAGVSDTQYF. The DNA of the CDR3 is TGTGCCATCAGTGATGAACCGGGACTAGCGGGAGTGTCAGATACGCAGTATTTT.

The J gene is TRBJ2-7, the V gene TRBV28, with 8 bases aligning to TRBD1. Germline-derived CDR1 and CDR2 are MDHEN and SYDVKM. The CDR3 covers 16 residues. V trimming: 4 bases; J trimming: 6 bases; junction bases outside the gene matches: 14. In DNA, the CDR3 is TGTGCCAGCAGTTGGGCACGACACAGGGGGGCTTTCGAGCAGTACTTC. Translating it yields CASSWARHRGAFEQYF. The full variable domain, completed using reference TRBV28 and TRBJ2-7, is DVKVTQSSRYLVKRTGEKVFLECVQDMDHENMFWYRQDPGLGLRLIYFSYDVKMKEKGDIPEGYSVSREKKERFSLILESASTNQTSMYLCASSWARHRGAFEQYFGPGTRLTVT.

The chain recombines TRBV6-6 with TRBJ2-7; 7 bases align to TRBD1. Germline V lookup: CDR1 MNHNY, CDR2 SVGAGI (reference sequence). The CDR3 is 16 amino acids. The V segment lost 2 bases and the J segment 5 bases; nucleotides outside the gene matches: 12. The DNA of the CDR3 is TGTGCCAGCAGTTACCCCCTCATGACAGGGAACGACGAGCAGTACTTC. Translation: CASSYPLMTGNDEQYF.

The chain is built from TRBV25-1 and TRBJ2-1; 8 bases map to TRBD2. Trimming removed 6 bases from V and 6 bases from J; junction bases left unmatched: 4. Germline assignment: CDR1 MGHDK and CDR2 SYGVNS. The CDR3 contains 13 residues. The CDR3: CASSKRGGNEQFF. As DNA, the CDR3 is TGTGCCAGCAGCAAACGGGGGGGCAATGAGCAGTTCTTC.

The rearrangement links TRBV4-1 to TRBJ2-7; 9 nucleotides match TRBD2. This CDR3 contains 15 residues. Per germline, CDR1 MGHRA and CDR2 YSYEKL. J lost 2 bases, V lost 4 bases, and 6 bases had no gene match. This CDR3 is CASSLGLAGTYEQYF. The CDR3 bases are TGCGCCAGCAGCCTCGGGCTAGCGGGAACCTACGAGCAGTACTTC.

The V and J genes are TRBV5-1 and TRBJ2-1; 10 positions match TRBD2. Germline loops: CDR1 SGHRS, CDR2 YFSETQ. CDR3 length: 17 amino acids. Germline trimming cut 0 bases from V and 5 bases from J; bases unmatched to any gene: 8. In nucleotides, the CDR3 is TGCGCCAGCAGCTTGGATGCTAGCGGGAGAAGGGACAATGAGCAGTTCTTC. This codes for CASSLDASGRRDNEQFF.

The chain carries TRBV6-5 and TRBJ2-7; D unresolved. The CDR3 contains 13 residues. CDR1 and CDR2 from the germline V gene are MNHEY and SVGAGI. Trimming pared 2 bases from V and 3 bases from J, leaving 8 bases between. Here the CDR3 reads CASSYRPGYEQYF. DNA of the CDR3: TGTGCCAGCAGTTACAGACCGGGCTACGAGCAGTACTTC.

The rearrangement uses TRBV30 and TRBJ2-5, with TRBD2 identical over 8 bases. V gave up 7 bases and J gave up 4 bases; unmatched junction bases: 8. CDR3 size: 13 residues. Germline CDR1 reads GTSNPN; CDR2 reads SVGIG (reference sequence). The CDR3 sequence is CASELAVVETQYF. CDR3 nucleotides: TGTGCCTCCGAACTAGCGGTCGTAGAGACCCAGTACTTC.

The CDR3 loop reads CSGKTGGNEKLFF. CDR3 nucleotides: TGCAGCGGAAAGACAGGGGGTAATGAAAAACTGTTTTTT. The chain has TRBV29-1 and TRBJ1-4; the match to TRBD1 covers 9 bases. The CDR3 length is 13 residues. Germline V gene sequence: CDR1 SQVTM, CDR2 ANQGSEA. Losses at the gene ends were 7 bases for V and 4 bases for J; bases not matched to a gene: 4.

This clone has a handful of counts. Other DNA sequences in this sample translate to the same CDR3. The chain uses TRBV5-1 and TRBJ2-1; the D gene is possibly TRBD1 (5 bases). The ends were cut back, 0 bases at V and 4 bases at J, with 8 bases in the middle. The CDR3 length is 14 residues. Germline CDR1 reads SGHRS; CDR2 reads YFSETQ. CDR3 loop: CASSLGQSYNEQFF. In DNA, the CDR3 is TGCGCCAGCAGCTTGGGACAGTCATACAATGAGCAGTTCTTC.

This chain uses TRBV29-1 with TRBJ1-1; a possible D gene is TRBD1 (5 bases). V was shortened by 8 bases and J by 5 bases, with 18 bases between the two germline ends. This CDR3 comprises 13 residues. CDR1 SQVTM and CDR2 ANQGSEA come from the germline V gene. The CDR3 nucleotides are TGCAGCTCCGTGGGGCAGGGAGGTACTGAAGCTTTCTTT. It is translated as CSSVGQGGTEAFF.

The chain joins TRBV10-3 to TRBJ1-2; no firm D call. Trimming shortened V by 10 bases and J by 2 bases, and 5 bases separated the two germline ends. The CDR3 is 10 amino acids. Germline CDR1 ENHRY, CDR2 SYGVKD. CDR3 protein: CARPNYGYTF. CDR3 DNA: TGTGCCAGGCCGAACTATGGCTACACCTTC.

The chain carries TRBV18 and TRBJ2-4; TRBD2 aligns across 7 bases. The CDR3 spans 14 residues. Germline CDR1 KGHSH, CDR2 LQKENI. With 2 bases clipped from V and 6 bases from J, the junction kept 4 bases outside the gene matches. DNA for the CDR3: TGTGCCAGCTCACCAGGGGAGGGCCCAAACATTCAGTACTTC. This gives the protein CASSPGEGPNIQYF.

The V call is TRBV9, the J call TRBJ2-2; 10 bases map to TRBD2. The CDR3 covers 18 residues. In germline, CDR1 is SGDLS, CDR2 YYNGEE. V shed 2 bases and J 3 bases; nucleotides not matched to a gene: 10. CDR3 DNA: TGTGCCAGCAGCGTCAGCGGGAGGGCCGTTCGGGACACCGGGGAGCTGTTTTTT. Its translation: CASSVSGRAVRDTGELFF.

The gene calls are TRBV2 and TRBJ1-1, with D maybe TRBD1 (5 bases). Germline CDR1 SNHLY, CDR2 FYNNEI. V lost 4 bases and J 0 bases, leaving 9 bases between the germline ends. The CDR3 loop spans 14 amino acids. The CDR3 coding sequence is TGTGCCAGCAGTGGACAGTTCATGAACACTGAAGCTTTCTTT. It codes for CASSGQFMNTEAFF.

The J gene is TRBJ2-7, the V gene TRBV10-3; the D gene is possibly TRBD1 (5 bases). The CDR3 is 13 amino acids. Germline assignment: CDR1 ENHRY and CDR2 SYGVKD. V lost 7 bases and J lost 0, with 10 bases in between. The CDR3 coding sequence is TGTGCCATCACACCGACAGCCTCCTACGAGCAGTACTTC. This gives the protein CAITPTASYEQYF.

Only a few counts were recorded for this clone. V gene TRBV5-1 combines with J gene TRBJ2-7, with no clear D. This CDR3 has 11 residues. Between the trimmed V and J ends, which lost 3 bases and 3 bases, there was a span of 4 bases. The germline gives CDR1 SGHRS, CDR2 YFSETQ. CDR3 in amino acids: CASSSVYEQYF. In DNA, the CDR3 is TGCGCCAGCAGCTCCGTCTACGAGCAGTACTTC.

Only a few counts were recorded for this clone. The chain is built from TRBV4-2 and TRBJ2-3, with 7 bases aligning to TRBD1. The length of the CDR3 is 15 residues. CDR1 and CDR2 (germline): LGHNA, YNFKEQ. The trim removed 1 base at V and 2 bases at J, leaving 3 bases unmatched. The CDR3 DNA reads TGTGCCAGCAGCCAAGGAAAGGGGGCCACAGATACGCAGTATTTT. Translation: CASSQGKGATDTQYF.

This chain connects TRBV5-4 to TRBJ2-7; 9 nucleotides agree with TRBD1. The CDR3 runs 15 residues. Trimming took 4 bases from V and 2 from J; bases not matched to a gene: 7. Per germline, CDR1 SGHNT and CDR2 YYREEE (reference sequence). Written as DNA, the CDR3 is TGTGCCAGCAGCCAGGGACAGGGAGGTACCTACGAGCAGTACTTC. It codes for CASSQGQGGTYEQYF.

This clone showed up just a few times. CDR3 protein: CASSTRDRAPRYGYTF. The CDR3 DNA reads as TGTGCCAGCAGCACAAGGGACAGGGCCCCGAGGTATGGCTACACCTTC. The chain couples TRBV7-9 to TRBJ1-2, with 9 nucleotides matching TRBD1. Unmatched junction bases numbered 12, after V lost 5 bases and J lost 5 bases. Germline lookup yields CDR1 SEHNR and CDR2 FQNEAQ (reference sequence). The CDR3 totals 16 residues.

This clone showed up just a few times. The rearrangement links TRBV7-9 to TRBJ2-5; 8 bases align to TRBD1. With V trimmed by 10 bases and J by 5 bases, 3 bases remained unmatched. The germline CDR1 and CDR2 sequences are SEHNR and FQNEAQ (reference sequence). The CDR3 runs 11 residues. The CDR3 sequence is CATTGGETQYF. As DNA, the CDR3 is TGTGCCACCACAGGGGGGGAGACCCAGTACTTC. Looking up the rest from reference TRBV7-9 and TRBJ2-5 gives the full variable domain: DTGVSQNPRHKITKRGQNVTFRCDPISEHNRLYWYRQTLGQGPEFLTYFQNEAQLEKSRLLSDRFSAERPKGSFSTLEIQRTEQGDSAMYLCATTGGETQYFGPGTRLLVL.

This clone has only a few counts. The rearrangement joins TRBV10-3 to TRBJ2-1; no clear D gene. The CDR3 runs 12 residues. V was shortened by 4 bases and J by 3 bases, with 4 bases between the two germline ends. In germline, CDR1 is ENHRY, CDR2 SYGVKD. The CDR3 region has the DNA TGTGCCATCAGTGGTAACTACAATGAGCAGTTCTTC. Protein sequence: CAISGNYNEQFF.

V usage is TRBV30 and J usage is TRBJ2-1, with unresolved D. CDR1 and CDR2 (germline): GTSNPN, SVGIG (reference sequence). The CDR3 runs to 12 residues. V lost 0 bases to trimming and J lost 9 bases, with 9 bases between them. The CDR3 region is CAWSVMKLEQFF. The CDR3 nucleotides read TGTGCCTGGAGTGTAATGAAACTTGAGCAGTTCTTC.

This clone was seen only a few times. The rearrangement links TRBV9 to TRBJ2-2; the D gene is possibly TRBD2 (5 bases). CDR1 is SGDLS and CDR2 is YYNGEE in the germline V gene. The CDR3 length is 16 residues. Deletions cut 0 bases from V and 4 bases from J, with 13 bases between. CDR3 bases: TGTGCCAGCAGCGTAGATCCCGGGGTTGCCACCGGGGAGCTGTTTTTT. It is translated as CASSVDPGVATGELFF. The whole variable domain, remainder taken from reference TRBV9 and TRBJ2-2, is DSGVTQTPKHLITATGQRVTLRCSPRSGDLSVYWYQQSLDQGLQFLIQYYNGEERAKGNILERFSAQQFPDLHSELNLSSLELGDSALYFCASSVDPGVATGELFFGEGSRLTVL.

This chain links TRBV7-9 with TRBJ2-3; D remains unclear. Germline CDR1 and CDR2: SEHNR and FQNEAQ (reference sequence). The V end was cut by 6 bases, the J end by 6 bases, with 7 bases between. This CDR3 is built from 11 residues. Here the CDR3 reads CASSRVDTQYF. CDR3 nucleotides: TGTGCCAGCAGTCGAGTCGATACGCAGTATTTT.